Each of the 4 T cell receptor beta chains below was sequenced from the same sample in a study of early T cells in non-severe SARS-CoV-2 infection. Using its own MiXCR run on the 5' RACE reads, TCRdb lists one record per CDR3 protein. Here the sample spans about 70,000 distinct CDR3 sequences, 5% being singletons. Sequences were derived from whole blood, sampled at baseline. These receptors all stem from an adult who was a healthcare worker with PCR-confirmed SARS-CoV-2 infection or an uninfected control (not recorded which).

This clonotype occurred a few times. The rearrangement uses TRBV30 and TRBJ1-2, with 7 bases fitting TRBD1. The V gene end was trimmed by 7 bases and the J gene end by 5 bases; junction bases not matched to a gene: 7. Germline CDR1 and CDR2: GTSNPN and SVGIG (reference sequence). This CDR3 contains 12 residues. CDR3 region: CAFRGTAYGYTF. The CDR3 DNA sequence: TGTGCCTTCAGGGGGACAGCATATGGCTACACCTTC.

This clonotype showed up many times. V and J are TRBV6-1 and TRBJ1-1; 7 positions agree with TRBD1. Germline V gene data show CDR1 as MNHNS and CDR2 as SASEGT. CDR3 length: 17 residues. Trimming removed 7 bases from V and 4 bases from J; junction bases left unmatched: 18. CDR3 region: CASKSGQAGTRGTEAFF. CDR3 sequence (DNA): TGTGCCAGCAAATCTGGACAGGCGGGGACTCGGGGCACTGAAGCTTTCTTT.

The chain has TRBV14 and TRBJ2-1, with TRBD1 matching 7 bases. The CDR3 sequence is 17 residues long. CDR1 SGHDN and CDR2 FVKESK come from the germline V gene. Unmatched junction bases numbered 15, after V lost 5 bases and J lost 5 bases. The CDR3 is CASSSPYGTGVDNEQFF. DNA for the CDR3: TGTGCCAGCAGCTCCCCTTATGGAACAGGGGTGGACAATGAGCAGTTCTTC.

The V and J genes are TRBV28 and TRBJ1-5, with unresolved D. The germline gives CDR1 MDHEN, CDR2 SYDVKM. V gave up 8 bases and J gave up 2 bases, with 10 bases separating them. The CDR3 length is 13 residues. As DNA, the CDR3 is TGTGCCAGCCTCAGGCCGGGCAATCAGCCCCAGCATTTT. Translating it yields CASLRPGNQPQHF.